The clone carrying this T cell receptor beta chain showed up many times. What it binds is unknown. Germline V gene lookup returns CDR1 MDHEN and CDR2 SYDVKM. V lost 6 bases and J lost 6, with 21 bases in between. CDR3 size: 15 residues. Time point given: healthy volunteer bleed at 2 weeks. It was from unfractionated whole blood that total RNA was extracted. The library attached unique molecular identifiers to individual cDNA molecules. Original data processing: Ranging from about 20,000 to 700,000, TCR counts per sample had a median value of around 90,000. MiXCR, run by TCRdb on the RACE reads, gives a single entry per CDR3 protein. TCRdb, not the original authors, processed these V and J calls. The sample contains about 45,000 distinct CDR3 sequences, roughly 4.2% of which appear only once. This record comes from a study of human T cells and chemical hapten exposure. Findings and caveats of the study: TCRs above 1 in 1000 frequency stayed constant with DPC sensitization.

The chain employs TRBV28 and TRBJ2-7; D possibly corresponds to TRBD1 (6 bases). Sequenced: whole blood. The TCR comes from a human donor in good health. Some clones in this sample may be carry-over from other donors' samples. The CDR3: CASRPTDRPPAEQYF. CDR3 DNA: TGTGCCAGCAGACCGACCGACAGGCCCCCGGCCGAGCAGTACTTC.